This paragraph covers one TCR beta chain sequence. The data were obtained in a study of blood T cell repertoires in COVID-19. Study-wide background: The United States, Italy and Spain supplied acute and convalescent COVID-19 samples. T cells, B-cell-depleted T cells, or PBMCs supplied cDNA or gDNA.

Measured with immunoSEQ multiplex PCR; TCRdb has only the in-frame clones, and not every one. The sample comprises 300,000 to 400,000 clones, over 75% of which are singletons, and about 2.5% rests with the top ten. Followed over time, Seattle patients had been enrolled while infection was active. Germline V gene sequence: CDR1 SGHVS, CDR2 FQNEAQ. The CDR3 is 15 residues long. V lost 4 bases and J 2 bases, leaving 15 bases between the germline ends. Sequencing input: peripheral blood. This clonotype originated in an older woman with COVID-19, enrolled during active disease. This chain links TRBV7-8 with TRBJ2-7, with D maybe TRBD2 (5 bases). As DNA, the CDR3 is TGTGCCAGCAGCTCCAGTGCCAGCGGTACCTACGAGCAGTACTTC. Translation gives CASSSSASGTYEQYF.